This note documents a single TCR beta chain sequence. Its antigen remains unknown. Healthy donors of bone marrow made up the group. This sample stems from a study of cytomegalovirus exposure and HLA in healthy donors. Whole-study findings and limits: Researchers reported from a later analysis that most CMV-associated TCR beta chains appeared HLA-restricted. Among the CMV-associated chains, three were confirmed in vitro as specific for CMV antigens.

This CDR3 region has 14 residues. The germline V gene has CDR1 LNHDA and CDR2 SQIVND (reference sequence). After removal of 6 bases from V and 3 bases from J, the junction contained 4 bases not matched to a gene. 60 Vbeta and 13 Jbeta primers were used in PCR. In the source study's methods: Per a later analysis, the number of unique TCR beta chains was some 75 million, of which roughly 9.9 million were shared. Only in-frame clones appear in the TCRdb table, and some are missing; sequencing was by immunoSEQ multiplex PCR. That table is the source of V, J and clone size, and D and trimming were worked out from the DNA. This sample has under 150,000 clones, with 75% to 85% found just once.

The sequencing sample was made of PBMCs. The sequence derives from a middle-aged man in good health and CMV-seronegative. The chain joins TRBV19 to TRBJ1-1; 10 positions match TRBD1. CDR3 loop: CASRPGQGYTEAFF. For the CDR3, the DNA is TGTGCCAGTAGGCCGGGACAGGGGTACACTGAAGCTTTCTTT.